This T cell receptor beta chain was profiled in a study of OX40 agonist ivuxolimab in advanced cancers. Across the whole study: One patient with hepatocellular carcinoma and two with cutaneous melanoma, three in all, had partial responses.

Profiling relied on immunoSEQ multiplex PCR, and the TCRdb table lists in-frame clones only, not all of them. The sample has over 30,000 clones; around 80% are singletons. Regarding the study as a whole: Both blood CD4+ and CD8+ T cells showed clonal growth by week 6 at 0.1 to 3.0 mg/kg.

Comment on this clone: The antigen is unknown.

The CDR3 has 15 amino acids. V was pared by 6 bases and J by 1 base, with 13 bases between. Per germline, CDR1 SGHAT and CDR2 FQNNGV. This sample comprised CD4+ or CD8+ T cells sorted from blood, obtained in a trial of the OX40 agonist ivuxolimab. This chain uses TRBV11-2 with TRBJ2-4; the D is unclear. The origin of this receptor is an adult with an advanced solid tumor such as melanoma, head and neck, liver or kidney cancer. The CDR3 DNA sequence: TGTGCCAGCAGATTAATGGGCAGGGCCAAAAACATTCAGTACTTC. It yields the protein CASRLMGRAKNIQYF. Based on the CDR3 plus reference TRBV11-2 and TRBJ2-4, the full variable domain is EAGVAQSPRYKIIEKRQSVAFWCNPISGHATLYWYQQILGQGPKLLIQFQNNGVVDDSQLPKDRFSAERLKGVDSTLKIQPAKLEDSAVYLCASRLMGRAKNIQYFGAGTRLSVL.